These 12 T cell receptor beta chains came from one sample sequenced in a study of blood T cell repertoires in COVID-19. Measured with immunoSEQ multiplex PCR; TCRdb has only the in-frame clones, and not every one. The sample shows 250,000 to 300,000 clones, around 93% of them seen only once. Sequenced sample: PBMCs or T cells enriched from blood (not recorded which). All receptors come from a human donor in a cohort exposed to, infected with or recovered from COVID-19 (not recorded which). The donor label of this sample is uncertain.

This clone was picked up one time. The chain is built from TRBV19 and TRBJ2-2; TRBD2 might be the D (6 bases). CDR1 LNHDA and CDR2 SQIVND come from the germline V gene (reference sequence). The V end was cut by 5 bases, the J end by 2 bases, with 12 bases between. The CDR3 is 15 amino acids. The chain's CDR3 is CASSAWTTNTGELFF. CDR3 DNA: TGTGCCAGTAGTGCCTGGACTACCAACACCGGGGAGCTGTTTTTT.

DNA for the CDR3: TGTGCCAGCAGCTCCCAGGTTATGGATACGCAGTATTTT. Protein sequence: CASSSQVMDTQYF. The rearrangement joins TRBV11-1 to TRBJ2-3; no reliable D call. V was pared by 4 bases and J by 6 bases, with 11 bases between. Looked up from germline, CDR1 is SGHAT and CDR2 is FQDESV (reference sequence). The CDR3 totals 13 residues.

The CDR3 nucleotides read TGTGCCAGCAGTTTCGGCCTAGCGGGGGGGCTATCCCACAATGAGCAGTTCTTC. Protein product: CASSFGLAGGLSHNEQFF. The chain uses TRBV28 and TRBJ2-1, with 12 bases fitting TRBD2. Per germline, CDR1 MDHEN and CDR2 SYDVKM. The CDR3 length is 18 residues. V dropped 3 bases and J dropped 5; count of bases not matched to a gene: 11.

J is TRBJ1-2 and V is TRBV5-6; the match to TRBD1 covers 8 bases. The germline V gene has CDR1 SGHDT and CDR2 YYEEEE. V was pared by 4 bases and J by 5 bases, with 10 bases of the junction left unmatched. The CDR3 is 15 residues long. The CDR3 DNA follows: TGTGCCAGCAGCCCGGGGGAGGGACAGGTATATGGCTACACCTTC. Protein product: CASSPGEGQVYGYTF.

The chain employs TRBV18 and TRBJ2-5; TRBD1 matches 7 bases. The V and J ends lost 3 bases and 5 bases, in that order; junction bases with no gene match: 6. CDR3 size: 14 residues. CDR1 KGHSH and CDR2 LQKENI come from the germline V gene. The CDR3 DNA is TGTGCCAGCTCACCGGCAGGGGGAATTGAGACCCAGTACTTC. Translated: CASSPAGGIETQYF. Variable domain in full (rest from reference TRBV18 and TRBJ2-5): NAGVMQNPRHLVRRRGQEARLRCSPMKGHSHVYWYRQLPEEGLKFMVYLQKENIIDESGMPKERFSAEFPKEGPSILRIQQVVRGDSAAYFCASSPAGGIETQYFGPGTRLLVL.

The chain has TRBV24-1 and TRBJ2-3; TRBD1 is a possible D gene (6 bases). CDR1 and CDR2 (germline): KGHDR, SFDVKD. This CDR3 region has 14 residues. The V gene lost 5 bases and the J gene lost 4 bases, with 12 bases spanning the gap. The DNA of the CDR3 is TGTGCCACCAGTGGTCACAGGGACGCAGATACGCAGTATTTT. Translating it yields CATSGHRDADTQYF.

The CDR3 reads CASSLGTGTTYEQYF. In nucleotides, the CDR3 is TGTGCCAGCAGCCTTGGGACAGGGACAACCTACGAGCAGTACTTC. The chain links TRBV4-2 to TRBJ2-7, with 9 bases identical to TRBD1. Germline V gives CDR1 LGHNA, CDR2 YNFKEQ. The CDR3 totals 15 residues. V trimming: 4 bases; J trimming: 2 bases; junction bases outside the gene matches: 6.

The V and J genes are TRBV5-6 and TRBJ2-7; 7 positions agree with TRBD2. The CDR3 contains 15 residues. The germline V gene has CDR1 SGHDT and CDR2 YYEEEE. The V gene end was trimmed by 0 bases and the J gene end by 1 base; junction bases not matched to a gene: 4. CDR3 region: CASSLAGRGSYEQYF. In nucleotides, the CDR3 is TGTGCCAGCAGCTTGGCCGGGCGGGGGTCCTACGAGCAGTACTTC.

The genes are TRBV14 and TRBJ1-3, with a tentative D call TRBD1 (6 bases). The CDR3 covers 15 residues. Germline CDR1 is SGHDN and CDR2 is FVKESK. V lost 6 bases to trimming and J lost 8 bases, with 20 bases between them. This chain's CDR3 is CASRLTGSRRDTIYF. CDR3 nucleotide sequence: TGTGCCAGCAGATTGACAGGCAGCCGTCGGGACACCATATATTTT.

This clone was recorded once. The V and J genes are TRBV13 and TRBJ2-5, with 7 bases that match TRBD1. Losses at the gene ends were 5 bases for V and 0 bases for J; bases not matched to a gene: 12. The CDR3 sequence is 17 residues long. Germline V gives CDR1 PRHDT, CDR2 FYEKMQ (reference sequence). The CDR3 nucleotides read TGTGCCAGCAGCCCCGAAAACAGGGGTGTCTACCAAGAGACCCAGTACTTC. It translates to CASSPENRGVYQETQYF.

This chain uses TRBV6-5 with TRBJ1-3, with a tentative D call TRBD1 (5 bases). Per germline, CDR1 MNHEY and CDR2 SVGAGI. Trimming removed 5 bases at V and 3 bases at J, with 11 bases between. The CDR3 contains 14 residues. The CDR3 is CASSPAGGGNTIYF. CDR3 coding DNA: TGTGCCAGCAGTCCCGCCGGGGGTGGAAACACCATATATTTT.

The chain employs TRBV19 and TRBJ1-5; maybe TRBD1 (6 bases). The ends were cut back, 7 bases at V and 1 base at J, with 11 bases in the middle. The CDR3 is 14 amino acids. CDR1 and CDR2 from the germline V gene are LNHDA and SQIVND (reference sequence). As DNA, the CDR3 is TGTGCCAGTAATGACAGGTTCAGCAATCAGCCCCAGCATTTT. Residues: CASNDRFSNQPQHF.